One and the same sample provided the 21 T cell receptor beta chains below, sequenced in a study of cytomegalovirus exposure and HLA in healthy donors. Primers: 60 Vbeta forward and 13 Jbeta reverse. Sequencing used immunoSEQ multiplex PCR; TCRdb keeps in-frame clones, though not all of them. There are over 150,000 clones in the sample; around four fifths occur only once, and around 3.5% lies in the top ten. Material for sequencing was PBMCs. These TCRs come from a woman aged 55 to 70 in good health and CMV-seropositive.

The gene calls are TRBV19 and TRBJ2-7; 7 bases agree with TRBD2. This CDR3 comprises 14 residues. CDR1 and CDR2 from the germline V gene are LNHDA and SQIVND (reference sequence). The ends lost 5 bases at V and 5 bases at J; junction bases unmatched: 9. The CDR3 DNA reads TGTGCCAGTAGTCCCCGGTGGGAGGGCCACGAGCAGTACTTC. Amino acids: CASSPRWEGHEQYF.

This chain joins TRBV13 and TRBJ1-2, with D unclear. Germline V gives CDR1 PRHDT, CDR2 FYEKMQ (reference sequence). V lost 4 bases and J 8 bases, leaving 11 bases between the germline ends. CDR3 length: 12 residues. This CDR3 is CASSSAGRGYTF. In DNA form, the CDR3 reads TGTGCCAGCAGCTCAGCGGGCAGAGGCTACACCTTC.

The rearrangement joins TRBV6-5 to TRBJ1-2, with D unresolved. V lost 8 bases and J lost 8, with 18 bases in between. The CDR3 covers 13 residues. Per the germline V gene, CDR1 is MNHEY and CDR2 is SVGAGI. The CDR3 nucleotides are TGTGCCAGCCGTCGAGACCTGACGGGGGGCTACACCTTC. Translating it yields CASRRDLTGGYTF.

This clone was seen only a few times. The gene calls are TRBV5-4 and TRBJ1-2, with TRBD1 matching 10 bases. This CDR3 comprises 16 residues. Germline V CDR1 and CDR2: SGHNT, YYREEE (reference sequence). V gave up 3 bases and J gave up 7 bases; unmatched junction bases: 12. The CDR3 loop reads CASSSAFWRDRGGYTF. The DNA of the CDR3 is TGTGCCAGCAGCTCCGCGTTTTGGCGGGACAGGGGTGGCTACACCTTC.

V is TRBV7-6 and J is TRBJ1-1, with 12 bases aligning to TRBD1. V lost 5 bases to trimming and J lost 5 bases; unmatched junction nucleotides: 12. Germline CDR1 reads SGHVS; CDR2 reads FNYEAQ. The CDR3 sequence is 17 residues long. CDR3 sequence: CASSQFPGQGAYTEAFF. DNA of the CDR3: TGTGCCAGCAGCCAATTCCCGGGACAGGGGGCGTATACTGAAGCTTTCTTT.

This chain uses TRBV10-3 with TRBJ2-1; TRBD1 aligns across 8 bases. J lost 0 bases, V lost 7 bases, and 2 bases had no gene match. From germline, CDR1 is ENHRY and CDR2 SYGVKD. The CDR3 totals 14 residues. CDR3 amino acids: CAITGTGSYNEQFF. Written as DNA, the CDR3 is TGTGCCATCACCGGGACAGGCTCCTACAATGAGCAGTTCTTC.

In DNA form, the CDR3 reads TGTGCCAGCAGCCCGGGAGGGACCCAGTACTTC. This translates into CASSPGGTQYF. J is TRBJ2-5 and V is TRBV6-5, with 7 bases lining up with TRBD2. The CDR3 consists of 11 residues. V shed 6 bases and J 7 bases; nucleotides not matched to a gene: 2. The germline V gene has CDR1 MNHEY and CDR2 SVGAGI.

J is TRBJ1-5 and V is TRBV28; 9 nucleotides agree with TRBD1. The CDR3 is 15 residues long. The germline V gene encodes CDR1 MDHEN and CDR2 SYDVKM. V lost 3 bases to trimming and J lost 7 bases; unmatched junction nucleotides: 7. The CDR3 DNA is TGTGCCAGCAGTTTCCCACAGGGGGCAAGGCAGCCCCAGCATTTT. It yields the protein CASSFPQGARQPQHF.

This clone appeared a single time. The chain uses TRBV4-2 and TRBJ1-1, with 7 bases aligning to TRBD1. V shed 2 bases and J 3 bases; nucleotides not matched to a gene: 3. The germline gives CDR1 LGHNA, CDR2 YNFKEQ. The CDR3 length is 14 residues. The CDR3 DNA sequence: TGTGCCAGCAGCCAAACGGGGACAGACACTGAAGCTTTCTTT. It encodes CASSQTGTDTEAFF.

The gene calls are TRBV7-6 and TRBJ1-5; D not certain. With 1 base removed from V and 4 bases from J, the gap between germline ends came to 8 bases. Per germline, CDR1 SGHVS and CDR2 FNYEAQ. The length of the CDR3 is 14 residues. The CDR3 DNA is TGTGCCAGCAGCTTAGAGAGGGAAAATCAGCCCCAGCATTTT. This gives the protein CASSLERENQPQHF.

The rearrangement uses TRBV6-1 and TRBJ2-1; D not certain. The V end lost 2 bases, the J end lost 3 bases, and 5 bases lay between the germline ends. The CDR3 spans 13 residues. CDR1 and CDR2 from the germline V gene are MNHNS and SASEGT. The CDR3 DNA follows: TGTGCCAGCAGTGAACTTGTCTACAATGAGCAGTTCTTC. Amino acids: CASSELVYNEQFF.

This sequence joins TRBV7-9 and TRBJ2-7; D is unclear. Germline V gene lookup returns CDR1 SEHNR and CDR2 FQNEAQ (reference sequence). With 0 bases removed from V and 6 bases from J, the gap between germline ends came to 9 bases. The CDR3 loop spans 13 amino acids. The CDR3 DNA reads TGTGCCAGCAGCTTAGCGAGGAACTCCGAGCAGTACTTC. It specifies CASSLARNSEQYF.

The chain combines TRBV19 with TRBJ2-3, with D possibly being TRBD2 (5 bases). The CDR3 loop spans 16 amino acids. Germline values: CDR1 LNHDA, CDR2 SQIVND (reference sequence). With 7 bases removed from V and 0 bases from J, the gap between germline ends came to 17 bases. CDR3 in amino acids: CASTHTSSSSTDTQYF. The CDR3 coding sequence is TGTGCCAGTACCCATACTAGTTCATCTAGCACAGATACGCAGTATTTT.

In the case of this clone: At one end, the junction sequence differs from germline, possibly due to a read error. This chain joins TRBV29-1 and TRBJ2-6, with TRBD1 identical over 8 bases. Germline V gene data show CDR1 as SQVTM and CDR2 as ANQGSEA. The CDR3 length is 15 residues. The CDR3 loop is CSVKTGEAGANGLTF. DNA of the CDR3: TGCAGCGTTAAGACAGGGGAAGCCGGGGCCAACGGCCTGACTTTC.

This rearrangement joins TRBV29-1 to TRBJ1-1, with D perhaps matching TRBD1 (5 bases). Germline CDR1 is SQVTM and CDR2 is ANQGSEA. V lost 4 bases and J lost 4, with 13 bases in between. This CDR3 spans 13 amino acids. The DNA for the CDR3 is TGCAGCGTTGGTGACGGGGGAACCACTGAAGCTTTCTTT. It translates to CSVGDGGTTEAFF.

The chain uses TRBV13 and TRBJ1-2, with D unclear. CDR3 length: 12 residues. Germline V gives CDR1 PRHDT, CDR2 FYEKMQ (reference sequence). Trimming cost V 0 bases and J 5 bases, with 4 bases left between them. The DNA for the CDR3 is TGTGCCAGCAGCTTAGGACAGTATGGCTACACCTTC. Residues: CASSLGQYGYTF.

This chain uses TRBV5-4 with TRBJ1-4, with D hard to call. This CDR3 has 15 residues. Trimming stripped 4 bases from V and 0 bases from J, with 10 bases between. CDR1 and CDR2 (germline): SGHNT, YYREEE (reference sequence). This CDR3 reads CASSHQAATNEKLFF. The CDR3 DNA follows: TGTGCCAGCAGCCATCAAGCTGCAACTAATGAAAAACTGTTTTTT.

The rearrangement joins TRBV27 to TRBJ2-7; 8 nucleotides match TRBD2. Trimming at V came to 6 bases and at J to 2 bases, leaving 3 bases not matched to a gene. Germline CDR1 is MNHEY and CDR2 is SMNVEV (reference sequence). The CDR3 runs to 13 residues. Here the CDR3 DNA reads TGTGCCAGCAGATTTAGCGGGACCTACGAGCAGTACTTC. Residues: CASRFSGTYEQYF.

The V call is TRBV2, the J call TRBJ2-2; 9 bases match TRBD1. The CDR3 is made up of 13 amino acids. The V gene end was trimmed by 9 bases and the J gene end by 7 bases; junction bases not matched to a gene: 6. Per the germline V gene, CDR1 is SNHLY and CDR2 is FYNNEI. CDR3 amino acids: CARGTGTVGELFF. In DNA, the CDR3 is TGTGCCAGGGGGACAGGGACGGTCGGGGAGCTGTTTTTT.

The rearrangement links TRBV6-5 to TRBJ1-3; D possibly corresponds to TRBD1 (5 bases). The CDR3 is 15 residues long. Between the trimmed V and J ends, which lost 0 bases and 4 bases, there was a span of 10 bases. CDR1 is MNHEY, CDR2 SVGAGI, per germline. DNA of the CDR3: TGTGCCAGCAGTTACTCGACAGTACCCGGAAACACCATATATTTT. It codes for CASSYSTVPGNTIYF.

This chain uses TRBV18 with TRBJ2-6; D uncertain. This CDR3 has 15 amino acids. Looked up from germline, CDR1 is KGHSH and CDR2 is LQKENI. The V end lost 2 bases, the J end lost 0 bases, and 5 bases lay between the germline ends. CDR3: CASSPFGSGANVLTF. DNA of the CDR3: TGTGCCAGCTCACCATTCGGCTCTGGGGCCAACGTCCTGACTTTC.